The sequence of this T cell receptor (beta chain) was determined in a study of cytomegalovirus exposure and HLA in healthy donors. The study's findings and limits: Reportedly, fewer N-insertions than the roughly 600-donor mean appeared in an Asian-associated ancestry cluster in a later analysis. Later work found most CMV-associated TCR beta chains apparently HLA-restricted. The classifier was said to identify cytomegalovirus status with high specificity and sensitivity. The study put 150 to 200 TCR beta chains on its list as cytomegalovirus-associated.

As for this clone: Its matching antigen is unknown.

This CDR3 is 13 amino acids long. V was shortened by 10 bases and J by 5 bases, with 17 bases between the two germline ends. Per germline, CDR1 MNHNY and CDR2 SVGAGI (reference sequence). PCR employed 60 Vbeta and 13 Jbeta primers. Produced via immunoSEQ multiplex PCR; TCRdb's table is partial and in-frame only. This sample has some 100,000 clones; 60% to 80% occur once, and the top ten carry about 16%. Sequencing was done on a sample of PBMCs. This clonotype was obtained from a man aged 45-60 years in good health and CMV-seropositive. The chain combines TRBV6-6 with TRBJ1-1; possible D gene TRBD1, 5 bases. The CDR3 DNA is TGTGCCACAACCAGGGATGAAAGAACTGAAGCTTTCTTT. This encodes CATTRDERTEAFF.